The 18 T cell receptor beta chains below all came from one sample that was sequenced in a study of cytomegalovirus exposure and HLA in healthy donors. The PCR ran on 60 Vbeta and 13 Jbeta primers. The assay was immunoSEQ multiplex PCR, and TCRdb's table has in-frame clones only and misses some. The sample lists some 140,000 clones; under 80% were seen once. Material: PBMCs. Receptors were obtained from a woman aged 45 to 65 in good health and CMV-seropositive.

The chain is built from TRBV27 and TRBJ2-7; D is perhaps TRBD1 (5 bases). The V end was cut by 3 bases, the J end by 3 bases, with 12 bases between. The CDR3 extends over 14 amino acids. Germline V gene lookup returns CDR1 MNHEY and CDR2 SMNVEV (reference sequence). The CDR3 loop reads CASSFDSANYEQYF. As DNA, the CDR3 is TGTGCCAGCAGTTTTGACAGTGCTAACTACGAGCAGTACTTC.

The chain uses TRBV5-5 and TRBJ1-6; D is unresolved. This CDR3 has 16 residues. Germline lookup yields CDR1 SGHKS and CDR2 YYEKEE (reference sequence). Trimming cost V 2 bases and J 2 bases, with 11 bases left between them. The CDR3 region has the DNA TGTGCCAGCAGCTTCACGGGGTCAACCTATAATTCACCCCTCCACTTT. This translates into CASSFTGSTYNSPLHF.

This clone was observed a few times. J is TRBJ2-7 and V is TRBV6-1; the D is unclear. CDR1 and CDR2 from the germline V gene are MNHNS and SASEGT. The V and J ends lost 5 bases and 9 bases respectively, with 11 bases between them. This CDR3 region has 11 residues. CDR3 in amino acids: CASSLGRGQYF. The CDR3 coding sequence is TGTGCCAGCAGTTTGGGTCGCGGGCAGTACTTC.

In the case of this clone: The same CDR3 also results from other DNA sequences found in this sample. This rearrangement joins TRBV6-5 to TRBJ2-1; possibly TRBD1 for D (6 bases). Germline V gene lookup returns CDR1 MNHEY and CDR2 SVGAGI. The CDR3 runs to 16 residues. Trimming removed 2 bases at V and 6 bases at J, with 17 bases between. The CDR3 nucleotides are TGTGCCAGCAGTTACCCAGGGCAGGGGATGAGCAATGAGCAGTTCTTC. It encodes CASSYPGQGMSNEQFF.

The chain recombines TRBV11-2 with TRBJ2-7, with D perhaps TRBD1 (6 bases). Germline loops: CDR1 SGHAT, CDR2 FQNNGV. The CDR3 totals 16 residues. V was clipped by 5 bases and J by 6 bases, with 23 bases between them. The CDR3 DNA reads TGTGCCAGCAGCCCAGGGAGTGGACAGAAGATAATCGAGCAGTACTTC. This encodes CASSPGSGQKIIEQYF. Full variable domain (rest looked up from reference TRBV11-2 and TRBJ2-7): EAGVAQSPRYKIIEKRQSVAFWCNPISGHATLYWYQQILGQGPKLLIQFQNNGVVDDSQLPKDRFSAERLKGVDSTLKIQPAKLEDSAVYLCASSPGSGQKIIEQYFGPGTRLTVT.

The CDR3 DNA sequence: TGTGCCAGCAGTTCATACTCAGGCGCCGGAGGCTATGGCTACACCTTC. Translated, it gives CASSSYSGAGGYGYTF. The J gene is TRBJ1-2, the V gene TRBV27; D not resolved. The CDR3 is made up of 16 amino acids. Trimming took off 4 bases at V and 4 bases at J, with 19 bases between the two ends. From germline, CDR1 is MNHEY and CDR2 SMNVEV (reference sequence).

This chain joins TRBV19 and TRBJ2-3; D perhaps matches TRBD1 (6 bases). This CDR3 has 12 amino acids. Between the trimmed V and J ends, which lost 6 bases and 7 bases, there was a span of 11 bases. Germline CDR1 LNHDA, CDR2 SQIVND (reference sequence). The CDR3 region has the DNA TGTGCCAGTAGCCGACAGGCCCATACGCAGTATTTT. It yields the protein CASSRQAHTQYF.

The chain carries TRBV5-1 and TRBJ2-3; 9 nucleotides agree with TRBD1. The CDR3 spans 14 residues. Germline assignment: CDR1 SGHRS and CDR2 YFSETQ. The J segment lost 7 bases and the V segment lost 5 bases, leaving 8 bases of the junction unmatched. The chain's CDR3 is CASSGIQGANTQYF. DNA for the CDR3: TGCGCCAGCAGTGGGATACAGGGGGCCAATACGCAGTATTTT.

This clone was counted only a few times. The V call is TRBV5-4, the J call TRBJ1-5; no clear D. The V and J ends lost 4 bases and 4 bases respectively, with 9 bases between them. The germline V gene encodes CDR1 SGHNT and CDR2 YYREEE (reference sequence). The CDR3 loop spans 13 amino acids. In nucleotides, the CDR3 is TGTGCCAGCAGCCCCGGAGGTAATCAGCCCCAGCATTTT. Its translation is CASSPGGNQPQHF.

V and J are TRBV4-1 and TRBJ1-5; D possibly corresponds to TRBD1 (6 bases). V lost 1 base and J 7 bases, leaving 11 bases between the germline ends. CDR3 length equals 14 residues. Germline V gene sequence: CDR1 MGHRA, CDR2 YSYEKL. The CDR3 region has the DNA TGCGCCAGCAGCCAAGGGGGGGGCCACCAGCCCCAGCATTTT. Translation gives CASSQGGGHQPQHF.

The genes are TRBV7-9 and TRBJ2-5; the match to TRBD1 covers 9 bases. The junction had 10 bases not matched to a gene; V was cut back by 8 bases and J by 3 bases. The CDR3 extends over 15 amino acids. Looked up from germline, CDR1 is SEHNR and CDR2 is FQNEAQ (reference sequence). This CDR3 reads CASGSGTGREETQYF. CDR3 nucleotide sequence: TGTGCCAGCGGATCAGGGACAGGGAGGGAAGAGACCCAGTACTTC.

The chain joins TRBV9 to TRBJ2-2; D gene ambiguous. Germline values: CDR1 SGDLS, CDR2 YYNGEE. CDR3 length equals 11 residues. The germline V and J ends were trimmed by 4 bases and 5 bases, with 3 bases remaining between them. The CDR3 reads CASSHTGELFF. CDR3 coding DNA: TGTGCCAGCAGCCATACCGGGGAGCTGTTTTTT.

The chain uses TRBV2 and TRBJ1-3; D ambiguous. Per the germline V gene, CDR1 is SNHLY and CDR2 is FYNNEI. V was clipped by 2 bases and J by 2 bases, with 10 bases between them. The CDR3 is 15 amino acids. CDR3 in DNA: TGTGCCAGCAGTGAAAACAGTTTGCCTGGAAACACCATATATTTT. This sequence encodes CASSENSLPGNTIYF.

V gene TRBV6-1 combines with J gene TRBJ2-3; 7 bases match TRBD2. Germline V CDR1 and CDR2: MNHNS, SASEGT. CDR3 length equals 15 residues. Losses at the gene ends were 6 bases for V and 5 bases for J; bases not matched to a gene: 11. CDR3 coding DNA: TGTGCCAGCAGAGTGGGGGAGGGAAGGGGAGATACGCAGTATTTT. It codes for CASRVGEGRGDTQYF.

V is TRBV4-2 and J is TRBJ2-2; 8 bases are a match to TRBD1. The CDR3 spans 16 residues. Germline V gene data show CDR1 as LGHNA and CDR2 as YNFKEQ. With V trimmed by 2 bases and J by 0 bases, 2 bases remained unmatched. The CDR3: CASSQWGQANTGELFF. The CDR3 nucleotides are TGTGCCAGCAGCCAATGGGGACAGGCGAACACCGGGGAGCTGTTTTTT.

V is TRBV10-3 and J is TRBJ1-5; 7 bases fit TRBD1. Germline V gene lookup returns CDR1 ENHRY and CDR2 SYGVKD. CDR3 size: 15 residues. V shed 6 bases, J shed 2 bases, and the junction held 7 bases outside the gene matches. CDR3 protein: CAISLTGPGNQPQHF. DNA of the CDR3: TGTGCCATCAGCCTGACAGGGCCTGGCAATCAGCCCCAGCATTTT.

The chain uses TRBV19 and TRBJ1-1; no firm D call. The germline gives CDR1 LNHDA, CDR2 SQIVND (reference sequence). The length of the CDR3 is 14 residues. V lost 3 bases, J lost 0 bases, and 8 bases lay in between. CDR3 in DNA: TGTGCCAGTAGTATTGAGGGCCTGAACACTGAAGCTTTCTTT. This sequence encodes CASSIEGLNTEAFF.

The chain links TRBV7-9 to TRBJ1-1; D remains ambiguous. The germline V gene has CDR1 SEHNR and CDR2 FQNEAQ (reference sequence). The CDR3 spans 16 residues. V was trimmed by 2 bases and J by 2 bases, leaving 15 bases between them. In DNA, the CDR3 is TGTGCCAGCAGCTTAAGTTTGGCCACTACTAACACTGAAGCTTTCTTT. Translating it yields CASSLSLATTNTEAFF.